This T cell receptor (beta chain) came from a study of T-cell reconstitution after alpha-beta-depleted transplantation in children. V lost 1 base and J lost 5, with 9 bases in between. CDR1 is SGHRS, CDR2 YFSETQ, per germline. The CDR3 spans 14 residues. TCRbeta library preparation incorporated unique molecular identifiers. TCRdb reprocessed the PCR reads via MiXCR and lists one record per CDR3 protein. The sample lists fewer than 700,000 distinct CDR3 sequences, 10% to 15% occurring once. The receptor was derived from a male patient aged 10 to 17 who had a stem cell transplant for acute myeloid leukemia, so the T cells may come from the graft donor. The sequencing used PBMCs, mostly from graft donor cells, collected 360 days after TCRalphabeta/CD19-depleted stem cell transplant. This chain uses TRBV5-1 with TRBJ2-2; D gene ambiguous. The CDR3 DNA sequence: TGCGCCAGCAGCTTGCGCGAAGAGACCGGGGAGCTGTTTTTT. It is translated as CASSLREETGELFF.